This record covers a single T cell receptor (beta chain). Primers included in the PCR were 60 Vbeta and 13 Jbeta primers. TCRdb's copy holds only in-frame clones and misses some; the assay was immunoSEQ multiplex PCR. The table includes some 130,000 clones, roughly 78% detected once. This entry is derived from a study of cytomegalovirus exposure and HLA in healthy donors. Germline-derived CDR1 and CDR2 are MDHEN and SYDVKM. This CDR3 contains 12 residues. The ends were cut back, 7 bases at V and 6 bases at J, with 7 bases in the middle. Sequenced material: PBMCs. This sequence was found in a young man in good health. The J gene is TRBJ1-6, the V gene TRBV28, with D perhaps matching TRBD1 (5 bases). The CDR3 bases are TGTGCCAGCAACGACAGTAATTCACCCCTCCACTTT. Translation gives CASNDSNSPLHF.